The rows below give T cell receptor beta chains drawn from one sample of a study of glioma-infiltrating T cells. From the multiplex PCR reads, TCRdb called clonotypes with MiXCR, one entry per CDR3 protein. Of about 130,000 distinct CDR3 sequences listed, about 25% are singletons. Sample: glioma tissue, nonneoplastic brain tissue, or PBMCs (not recorded which). The source is a human donor with low-grade glioma or glioblastoma, undergoing nonglioma brain surgery, or in good health (not recorded which). Each CDR3 is given with its conserved first and last residue.

v_call cdr3_aa
TRBV6-1 CASIPTGGLSTDTQYF
TRBV2 CASSSTAYQETQYF
TRBV7-8 CASSLTGATEAFF
TRBV7-2 CASSLGRRNEKLFF
TRBV7-2 CASSLAQGSGANVLTF
TRBV6-2/TRBV6-3 CASSYSDKGRATQYF
TRBV27 CASSLKSALGNQPQHF
TRBV20-1 CSARIQGRGSDTQYF
TRBV12-3/TRBV12-4 CASSLGYYYGYTF
TRBV6-6 CASSYSNWGTGGWDEQFF
TRBV29-1 CSLERGATDTQYF
TRBV28 CASSPPGGSRPQHF
TRBV6-1 CASTSGGGARTDTQYF
TRBV4-1 CASSQDGTRGSQPQHF
TRBV7-9 CASSSPGHRAFF
TRBV7-2 CASGANQETQYF
TRBV5-1 CASSLGPGNTEAFF
TRBV20-1 CSAKPPQGRSGEAFF
TRBV10-3 CAISIAGNSYNEQFF
TRBV2 CASRPTSSYNSPLHF
TRBV4-1 CASSPIGGFGNTIYF
TRBV5-1 CASSLDASNTEAFF
TRBV6-6 CASSYESLQETQYF